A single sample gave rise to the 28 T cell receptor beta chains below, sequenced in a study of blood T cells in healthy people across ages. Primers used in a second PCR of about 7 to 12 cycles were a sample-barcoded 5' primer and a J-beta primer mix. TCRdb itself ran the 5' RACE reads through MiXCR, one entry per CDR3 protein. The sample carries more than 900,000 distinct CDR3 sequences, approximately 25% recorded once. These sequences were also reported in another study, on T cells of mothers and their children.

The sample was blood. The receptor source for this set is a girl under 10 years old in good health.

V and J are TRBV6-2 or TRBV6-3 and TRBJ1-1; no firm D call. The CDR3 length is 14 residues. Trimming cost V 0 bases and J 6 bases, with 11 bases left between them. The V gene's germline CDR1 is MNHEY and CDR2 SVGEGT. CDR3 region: CASSYSRGAAEAFF. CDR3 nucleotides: TGTGCCAGCAGTTACTCGAGAGGTGCGGCTGAAGCTTTCTTT.

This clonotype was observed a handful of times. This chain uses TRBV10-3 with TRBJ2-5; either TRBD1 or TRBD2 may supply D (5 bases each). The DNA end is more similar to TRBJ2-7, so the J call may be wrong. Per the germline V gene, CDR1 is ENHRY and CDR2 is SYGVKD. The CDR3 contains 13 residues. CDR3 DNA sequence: TGTGCCAGCCGGAGGCAGGGTGCTGGCGAGCAGTACTTC. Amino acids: CASRRQGAGEQYF.

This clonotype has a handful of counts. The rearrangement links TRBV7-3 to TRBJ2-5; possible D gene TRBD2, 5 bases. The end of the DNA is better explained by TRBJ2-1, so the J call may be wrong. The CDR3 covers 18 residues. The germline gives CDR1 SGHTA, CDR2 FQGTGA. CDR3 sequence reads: CASSFIGQLAPKYNEQFF. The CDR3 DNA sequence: TGTGCCAGCAGCTTTATAGGTCAGCTAGCCCCAAAGTACAATGAGCAGTTCTTC.

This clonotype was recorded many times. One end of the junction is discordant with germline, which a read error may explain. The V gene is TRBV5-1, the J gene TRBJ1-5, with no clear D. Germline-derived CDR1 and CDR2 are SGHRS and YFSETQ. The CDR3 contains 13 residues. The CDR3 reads CASSLDSNQPQHF. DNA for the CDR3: TGTGCCAGCAGCTTAGATAGCAATCAGCCCCAGCATTTT.

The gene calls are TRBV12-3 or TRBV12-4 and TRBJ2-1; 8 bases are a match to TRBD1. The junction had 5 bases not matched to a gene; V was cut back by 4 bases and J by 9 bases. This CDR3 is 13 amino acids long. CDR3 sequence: CASSWTGYSEQFF. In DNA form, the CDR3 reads TGTGCCAGCAGTTGGACAGGGTATAGTGAGCAGTTCTTC.

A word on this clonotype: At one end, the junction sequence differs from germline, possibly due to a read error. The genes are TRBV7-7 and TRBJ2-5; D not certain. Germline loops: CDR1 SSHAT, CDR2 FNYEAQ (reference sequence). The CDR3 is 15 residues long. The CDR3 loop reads CASSPWTGHGETQYF. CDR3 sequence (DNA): TGTGCTAGCAGCCCGTGGACCGGCCATGGGGAGACCCAGTACTTC.

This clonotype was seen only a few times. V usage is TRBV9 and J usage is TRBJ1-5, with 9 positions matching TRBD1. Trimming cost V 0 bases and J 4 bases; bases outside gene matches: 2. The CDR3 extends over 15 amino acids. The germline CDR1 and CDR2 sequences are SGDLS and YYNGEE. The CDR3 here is CASSVGQGDNQPQHF. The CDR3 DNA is TGTGCCAGCAGCGTAGGACAGGGGGATAATCAGCCCCAGCATTTT.

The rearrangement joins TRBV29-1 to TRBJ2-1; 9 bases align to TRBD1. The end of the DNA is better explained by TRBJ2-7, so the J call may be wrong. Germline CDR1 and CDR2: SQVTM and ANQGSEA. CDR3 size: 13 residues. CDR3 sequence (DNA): TGCAGCGTCGTACCGGGACAGGGAACCGAGCAGTACTTC. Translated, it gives CSVVPGQGTEQYF.

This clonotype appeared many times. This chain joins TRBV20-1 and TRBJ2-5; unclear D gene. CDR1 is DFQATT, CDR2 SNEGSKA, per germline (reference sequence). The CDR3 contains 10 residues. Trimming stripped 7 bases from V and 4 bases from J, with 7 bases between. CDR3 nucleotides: TGCAGTGTCCCAAGAGAGACCCAGTACTTC. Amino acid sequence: CSVPRETQYF.

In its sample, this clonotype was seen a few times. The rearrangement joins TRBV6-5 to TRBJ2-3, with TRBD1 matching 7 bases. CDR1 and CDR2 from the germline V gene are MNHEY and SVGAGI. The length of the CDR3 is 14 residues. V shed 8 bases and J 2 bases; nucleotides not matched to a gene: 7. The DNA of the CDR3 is TGTGCCAGCCGTTGGGACAGCGACACAGATACGCAGTATTTT. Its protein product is CASRWDSDTDTQYF.

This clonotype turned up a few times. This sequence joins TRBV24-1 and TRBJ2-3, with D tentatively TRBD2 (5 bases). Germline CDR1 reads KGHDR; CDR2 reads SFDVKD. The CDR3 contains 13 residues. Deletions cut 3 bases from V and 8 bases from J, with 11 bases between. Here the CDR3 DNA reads TGTGCCACCAGTGATCCTGGACTGCTTACGCAGTATTTT. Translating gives CATSDPGLLTQYF.

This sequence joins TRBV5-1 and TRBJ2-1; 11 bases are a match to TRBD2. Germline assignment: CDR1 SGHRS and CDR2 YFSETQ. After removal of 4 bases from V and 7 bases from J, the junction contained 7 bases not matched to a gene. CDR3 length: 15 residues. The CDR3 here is CASSIIPSGRNEQFF. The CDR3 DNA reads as TGCGCCAGCAGCATCATTCCTAGCGGGAGGAATGAGCAGTTCTTC.

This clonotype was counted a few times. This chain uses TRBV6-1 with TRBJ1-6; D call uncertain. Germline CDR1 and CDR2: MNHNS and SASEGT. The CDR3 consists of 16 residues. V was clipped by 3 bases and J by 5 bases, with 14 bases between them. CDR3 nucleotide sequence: TGTGCCAGCAGTGATTCTCCACGTCGGGATAATTCACCCCTCCACTTT. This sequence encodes CASSDSPRRDNSPLHF.

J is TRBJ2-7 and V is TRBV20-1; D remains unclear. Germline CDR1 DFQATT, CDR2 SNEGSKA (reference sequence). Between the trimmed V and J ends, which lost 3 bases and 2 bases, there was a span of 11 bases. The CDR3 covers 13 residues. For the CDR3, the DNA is TGCAGTGCTAGGCAGTTGCAGACCTACGAGCAGTACTTC. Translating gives CSARQLQTYEQYF.

The CDR3 spells CSVQPGLAGEGEQFF. The CDR3 DNA reads as TGCAGCGTCCAACCGGGACTAGCGGGAGAAGGTGAGCAGTTCTTC. This rearrangement joins TRBV29-1 to TRBJ2-1; TRBD2 matches 14 bases. The CDR3 contains 15 residues. V lost 6 bases, J lost 9 bases, and 10 bases stayed unmatched. Germline V lookup: CDR1 SQVTM, CDR2 ANQGSEA.

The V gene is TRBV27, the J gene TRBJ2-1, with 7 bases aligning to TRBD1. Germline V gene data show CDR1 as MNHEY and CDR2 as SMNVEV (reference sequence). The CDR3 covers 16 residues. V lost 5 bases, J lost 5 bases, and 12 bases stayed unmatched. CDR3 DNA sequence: TGTGCCAGCAGTCACACGACAGGGTATACGAACAATGAGCAGTTCTTC. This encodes CASSHTTGYTNNEQFF.

CDR3 region: CASRHPPGPRGNYGYTF. The CDR3 nucleotides are TGTGCCAGCAGACATCCACCGGGACCCAGGGGGAACTATGGCTACACCTTC. The genes are TRBV28 and TRBJ1-2, with 7 bases fitting TRBD1. This CDR3 is built from 17 residues. V lost 6 bases and J lost 2; bases outside the gene matches: 15. Germline V gives CDR1 MDHEN, CDR2 SYDVKM.

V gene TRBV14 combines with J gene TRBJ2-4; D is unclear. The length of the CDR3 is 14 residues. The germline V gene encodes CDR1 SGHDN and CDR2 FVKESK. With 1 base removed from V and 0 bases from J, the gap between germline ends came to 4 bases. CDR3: CASSQGKAKNIQYF. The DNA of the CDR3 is TGTGCCAGCAGCCAAGGGAAAGCCAAAAACATTCAGTACTTC.

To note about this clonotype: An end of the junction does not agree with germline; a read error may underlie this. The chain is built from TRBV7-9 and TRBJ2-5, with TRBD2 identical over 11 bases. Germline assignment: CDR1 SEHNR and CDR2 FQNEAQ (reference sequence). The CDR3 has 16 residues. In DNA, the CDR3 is TGTGTCAGCAGTTCTCAACTAGCGGGGGAGCAAGAGACCCAGTACTTC. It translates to CVSSSQLAGEQETQYF.

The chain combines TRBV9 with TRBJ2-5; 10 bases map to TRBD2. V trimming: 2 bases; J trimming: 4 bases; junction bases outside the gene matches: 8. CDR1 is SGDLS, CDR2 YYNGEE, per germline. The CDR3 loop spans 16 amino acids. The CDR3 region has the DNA TGTGCCAGCAGCGTCGGAGCAGCGGGGGGGCGAGAGACCCAGTACTTC. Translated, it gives CASSVGAAGGRETQYF. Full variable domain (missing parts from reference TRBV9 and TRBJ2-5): DSGVTQTPKHLITATGQRVTLRCSPRSGDLSVYWYQQSLDQGLQFLIQYYNGEERAKGNILERFSAQQFPDLHSELNLSSLELGDSALYFCASSVGAAGGRETQYFGPGTRLLVL.

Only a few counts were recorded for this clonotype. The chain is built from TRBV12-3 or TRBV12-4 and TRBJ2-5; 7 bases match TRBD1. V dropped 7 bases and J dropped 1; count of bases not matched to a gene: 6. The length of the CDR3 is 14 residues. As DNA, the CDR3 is TGTGCCAGCACCCGGGGACAGAGCCAAGAGACCCAGTACTTC. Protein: CASTRGQSQETQYF.

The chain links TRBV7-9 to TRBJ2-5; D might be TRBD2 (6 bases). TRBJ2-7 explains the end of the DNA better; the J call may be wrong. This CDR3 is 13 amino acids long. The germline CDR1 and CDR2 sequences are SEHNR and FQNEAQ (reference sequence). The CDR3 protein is CASSNSGAPEQYF. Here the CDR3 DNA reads TGTGCCAGCAGCAATAGCGGCGCACCCGAGCAGTACTTC.

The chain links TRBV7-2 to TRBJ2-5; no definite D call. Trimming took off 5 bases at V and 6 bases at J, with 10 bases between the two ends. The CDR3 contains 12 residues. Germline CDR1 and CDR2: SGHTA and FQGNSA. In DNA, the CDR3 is TGTGCCAGCAGCCCGTGGGGTCAGACCCAGTACTTC. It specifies CASSPWGQTQYF.

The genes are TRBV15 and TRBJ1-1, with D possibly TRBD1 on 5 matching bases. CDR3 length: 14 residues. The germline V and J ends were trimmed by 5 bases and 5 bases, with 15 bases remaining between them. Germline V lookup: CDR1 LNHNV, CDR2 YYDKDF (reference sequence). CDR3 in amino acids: CATSLGRGETEAFF. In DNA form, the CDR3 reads TGTGCCACCAGCCTGGGGCGGGGAGAGACTGAAGCTTTCTTT.

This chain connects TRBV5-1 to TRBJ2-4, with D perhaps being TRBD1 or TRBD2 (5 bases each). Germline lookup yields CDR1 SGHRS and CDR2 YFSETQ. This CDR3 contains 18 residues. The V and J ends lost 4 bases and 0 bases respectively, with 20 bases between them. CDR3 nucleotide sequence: TGCGCCAGCAGCCATGGAGGAGGACAAAAACTAGCCAAAAACATTCAGTACTTC. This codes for CASSHGGGQKLAKNIQYF.

CDR3 sequence (DNA): TGTGCCAGCAGCTTACTGGGCCTAGGGGTTTCTGGGGCCAACGTCCTGACTTTC. Its protein product is CASSLLGLGVSGANVLTF. The J gene is TRBJ2-6, the V gene TRBV7-2; tentatively, D is TRBD1 (5 bases). V gave up 2 bases and J gave up 1 base, with 15 bases separating them. Per germline, CDR1 SGHTA and CDR2 FQGNSA. The CDR3 is 18 residues long. Drawing the rest from reference TRBV7-2 and TRBJ2-6, the complete variable domain is GAGVSQSPSNKVTEKGKDVELRCDPISGHTALYWYRQSLGQGLEFLIYFQGNSAPDKSGLPSDRFSAERTGGSVSTLTIQRTQQEDSAVYLCASSLLGLGVSGANVLTFGAGSRLTVL.

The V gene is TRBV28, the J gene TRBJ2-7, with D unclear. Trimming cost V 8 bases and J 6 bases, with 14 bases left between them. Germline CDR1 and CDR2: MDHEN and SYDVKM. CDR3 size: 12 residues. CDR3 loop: CASEESLGEQYF. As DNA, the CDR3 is TGTGCCAGCGAGGAGAGTCTCGGCGAGCAGTACTTC.

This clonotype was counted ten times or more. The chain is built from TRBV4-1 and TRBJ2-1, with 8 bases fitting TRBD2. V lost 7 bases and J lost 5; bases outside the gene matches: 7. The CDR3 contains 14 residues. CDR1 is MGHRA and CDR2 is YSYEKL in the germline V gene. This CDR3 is CASTIGSGDNEQFF. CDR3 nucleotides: TGCGCCAGCACGATCGGTAGCGGGGACAATGAGCAGTTCTTC.